Sequencing of this T cell receptor (beta chain) was carried out in a study of T cell changes during pregnancy in multiple sclerosis. The CDR3 spans 15 residues. V lost 6 bases to trimming and J lost 0 bases, with 12 bases between them. Germline assignment: CDR1 MNHEY and CDR2 SVGAGI. Sequenced by immunoSEQ multiplex PCR; TCRdb stores in-frame clones only, minus some. This sample has over 65,000 clones, with around 94% found just once. This TCR was sampled from a female donor with multiple sclerosis, enrolled in a pregnancy study. The chain is built from TRBV6-5 and TRBJ1-5, with D tentatively TRBD1 (5 bases). This material consisted of peripheral blood, taken in the third trimester of pregnancy. CDR3 loop: CASSNGQGSNQPQHF. For the CDR3, the DNA is TGTGCCAGCAGCAACGGGCAGGGTAGCAATCAGCCCCAGCATTTT.